This TCR beta chain was retrieved from a study of CD8+CD57+ T cells in acquired aplastic anemia. Genomic DNA constituted the template upon which TCR beta VDJ and CDR3 profiling was performed. TCRdb processed the reads anew with MiXCR; each CDR3 protein has one entry. The table records around 500,000 distinct CDR3 sequences, under 40% of them present only once. Patients included in sequencing had previously demonstrated CD8+CD57+ cell expansion by flow cytometry. Germline CDR1 is SGHTA and CDR2 is FQGTGA. CDR3 size: 13 residues. Trimming stripped 1 base from V and 5 bases from J, with 6 bases between. The TCR originated in a human donor with aplastic anemia. Source material: sorted CD4+, CD8+, or CD8+CD57+ T cells (not recorded which) from PBMCs. The chain employs TRBV7-3 and TRBJ2-1; no firm D call. The CDR3 loop is CASSLRPHNEQFF. The CDR3 DNA is TGTGCCAGCAGCTTAAGGCCACACAATGAGCAGTTCTTC.